The present T cell receptor beta chain was sequenced within a study of blood T cell repertoires in COVID-19 (dated by TCRdb to the early 2020s). Regarding the complete study: Collaborator samples came from the United States, Italy and Spain and covered acute and convalescent phases of COVID-19. The prospective study material was composed of cDNA or gDNA derived from T cells, B-cell-depleted T cells, or PBMCs. The dataset comprised deeply sampled blood TCRbeta repertoires from subjects exposed to, actively infected with, or recovered from COVID-19. The repertoires were made available in a free public database intended to serve as a resource for research on the immune response to SARS-CoV-2. Samples came from the ongoing ImmuneRACE study (first 160 participants) plus 1,254 subjects from 6 global collaborators. Sample metadata almost always included a de-identified subject ID, COVID-19 status, age in years and sex. Where HLA class I and class II types were available, the types were taken from metadata supplied by the sample provider, not from assay-based typing. Results and caveats for the whole study, not just this receptor: How much clinical and demographic metadata was included differed by source and by participant, and the metadata was provided uncurated.

The CDR3 goes from the cysteine to the phenylalanine over 15 residues. The read is trimmed to its CDR3 DNA, 45 bases read in frame from base 1. Germline trimming: 5 bases from V, 7 bases from J; junction bases outside gene matches: 11. According to the germline V gene, CDR1 reads SGHVS and CDR2 reads FQNEAQ. Participants in the prospective study were enrolled through a virtual design, were aged roughly 18 to 100 years, and lived in about two dozen United States geographic areas. In the prospective study, participants were assigned to cohorts based on the clinical history participants reported in a screening survey and a study questionnaire. For ImmuneRACE Cohort 3, a participant was defined as recovered based on two consecutive negative NP/OP PCR tests, clearance by a healthcare professional, or resolution of symptoms. In the prospective study, whole blood, serum and a nasopharyngeal or oropharyngeal swab were collected from each participant by mobile phlebotomists. Prospective study participants could optionally give additional blood draws and questionnaires over a 2-month period. Prospective study blood samples were shipped either frozen or at room temperature before DNA extraction.

TCRbeta CDR3 regions were amplified from genomic DNA by means of the immunoSEQ Assay, a bias-controlled multiplex PCR. The authors' pipeline ran thus. The number of nucleated cells in each sample was estimated by amplification of reference gene primers within the assay. To quantify the absolute abundance of each unique TCRbeta CDR3 rearrangement, sequence reads were collapsed and filtered. For each sample, productive Simpson clonality was calculated as the square root of Simpson's diversity index across productive rearrangements. The table comes from immuneACCESS by way of TCRdb, which keeps in-frame sequences with V and J called. Part of the clones is missing from these tables; in studies checked, under half for an unresolved V gene and the rest for unknown reasons. D and trimming come from the DNA, and the V and J calls and clone size come from that table. This sample gives almost 500,000 clones in total; roughly nine tenths of them show up just once. Together, the top ten hold roughly 8% of the sample.

Notes on this clone: Its antigen target is currently unknown. No base-level quality is on record; no much larger clone is a single base apart.

The origin of this receptor is a woman between 55 and 75 years old who had recovered from COVID-19. Here the chain combines TRBV7-8 and TRBJ1-5; TRBD1 lines up with 7 middle nucleotides. Sample: PBMCs or T cells enriched from blood (not recorded which). The CDR3 in this case is CASSTSDRADQPQHF. Read as DNA, the sequence is TGTGCCAGCAGCACGTCTGACAGGGCTGACCAGCCCCAGCATTTT. The variable domain in full, with residues beyond the CDR3 obtained from the reference TRBV7-8 and TRBJ1-5 genes, is GAGVSQSPRYKVAKRGQDVALRCDPISGHVSLFWYQQALGQGPEFLTYFQNEAQLDKSGLPSDRFFAERPEGSVSTLKIQRTQQEDSAVYLCASSTSDRADQPQHFGDGTRLSIL.